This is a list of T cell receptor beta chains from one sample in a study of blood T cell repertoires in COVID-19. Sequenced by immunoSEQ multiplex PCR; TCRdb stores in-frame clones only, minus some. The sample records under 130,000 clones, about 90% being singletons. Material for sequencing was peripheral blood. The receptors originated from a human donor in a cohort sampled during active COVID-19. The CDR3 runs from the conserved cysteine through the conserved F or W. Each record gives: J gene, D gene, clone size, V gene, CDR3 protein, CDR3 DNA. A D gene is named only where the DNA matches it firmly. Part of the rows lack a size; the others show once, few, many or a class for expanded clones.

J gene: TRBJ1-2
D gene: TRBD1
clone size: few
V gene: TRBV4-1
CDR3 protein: CASSQVAQGADGYTF
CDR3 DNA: TGCGCCAGCAGCCAAGTGGCTCAGGGGGCAGATGGCTACACCTTC

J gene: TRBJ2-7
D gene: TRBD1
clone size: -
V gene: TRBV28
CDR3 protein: CASSLTGTGGFYEQYF
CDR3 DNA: TGTGCCAGCTCCCTTACCGGGACAGGGGGCTTCTACGAGCAGTACTTC

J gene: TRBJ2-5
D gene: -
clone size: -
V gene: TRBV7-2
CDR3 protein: CASSSIQDQYF
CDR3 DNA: TGTGCCAGCAGCTCAATTCAGGACCAGTACTTC

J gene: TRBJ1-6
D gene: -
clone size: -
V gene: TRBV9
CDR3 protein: CASSYGQPRSGSPLHF
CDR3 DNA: TGTGCCAGCAGCTACGGACAGCCCAGATCCGGTTCACCCCTCCACTTT

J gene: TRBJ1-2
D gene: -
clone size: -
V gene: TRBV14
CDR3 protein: CASSLGGDGYGYTF
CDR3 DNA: TGTGCCAGCAGTCTTGGGGGCGACGGCTATGGCTACACCTTC

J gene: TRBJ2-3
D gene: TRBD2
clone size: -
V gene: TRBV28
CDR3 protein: CASRSAGVPDTQYF
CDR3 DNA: TGTGCCAGCAGATCAGCGGGAGTCCCAGATACGCAGTATTTT

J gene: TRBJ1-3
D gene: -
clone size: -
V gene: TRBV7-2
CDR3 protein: CASSPLRLGNTIYF
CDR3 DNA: TGTGCCAGCAGCCCGCTTCGACTCGGAAACACCATATATTTT

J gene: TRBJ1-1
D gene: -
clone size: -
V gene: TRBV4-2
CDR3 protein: CASSQEGQGTGAFF
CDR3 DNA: TGTGCCAGCAGCCAAGAGGGGCAGGGGACGGGAGCTTTCTTT

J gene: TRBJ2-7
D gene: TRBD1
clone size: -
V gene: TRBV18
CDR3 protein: CASSIGTVTYEQYF
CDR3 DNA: TGTGCCAGCTCGATCGGGACAGTAACCTACGAGCAGTACTTC

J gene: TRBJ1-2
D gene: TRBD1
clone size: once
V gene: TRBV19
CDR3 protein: CASTLQGVPPYGYTF
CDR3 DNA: TGTGCCAGTACACTACAGGGGGTCCCACCATATGGCTACACCTTC

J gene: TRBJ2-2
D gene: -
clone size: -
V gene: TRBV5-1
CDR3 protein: CASSTRRARTGELFF
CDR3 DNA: TGCGCCAGCAGCACCAGGAGGGCCCGGACCGGGGAGCTGTTTTTT

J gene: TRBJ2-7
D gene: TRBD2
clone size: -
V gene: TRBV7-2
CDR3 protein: CASSTSGTSVSYEQYF
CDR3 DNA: TGTGCCAGCAGCACATCCGGGACTAGCGTTTCCTACGAGCAGTACTTC

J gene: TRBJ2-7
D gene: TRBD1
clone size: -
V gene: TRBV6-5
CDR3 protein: CASSQRGGTYEQYF
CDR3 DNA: TGTGCCAGCAGTCAGAGAGGGGGCACCTACGAGCAGTACTTC

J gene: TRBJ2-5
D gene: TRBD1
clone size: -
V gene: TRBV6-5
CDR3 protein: CASRYNRGIETQYF
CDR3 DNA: TGTGCCAGCAGATATAACAGGGGTATTGAGACCCAGTACTTC

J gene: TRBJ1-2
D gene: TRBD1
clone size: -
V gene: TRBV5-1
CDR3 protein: CASSWTGGNYGYTF
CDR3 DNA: TGCGCCAGCAGCTGGACAGGGGGTAACTATGGCTACACCTTC

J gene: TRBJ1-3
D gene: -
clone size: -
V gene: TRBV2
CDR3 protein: CASSKPSSGNTIYF
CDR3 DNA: TGTGCCAGCAGCAAGCCGAGCTCTGGAAACACCATATATTTT

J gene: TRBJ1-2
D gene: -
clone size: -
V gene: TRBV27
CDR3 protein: CASGWAGNYGYTF
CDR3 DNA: TGTGCCAGCGGCTGGGCGGGAAACTATGGCTACACCTTC

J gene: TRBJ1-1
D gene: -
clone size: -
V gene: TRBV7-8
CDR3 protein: CASSFASSGKAFF
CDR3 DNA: TGTGCCAGCAGCTTCGCCTCATCGGGGAAAGCTTTCTTT

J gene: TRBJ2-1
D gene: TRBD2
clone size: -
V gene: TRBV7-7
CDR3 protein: CASSFSGGSYNEQFF
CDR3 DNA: TGTGCTAGCAGCTTTAGCGGGGGCTCCTACAATGAGCAGTTCTTC

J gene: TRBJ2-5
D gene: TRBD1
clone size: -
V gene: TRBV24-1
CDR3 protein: CATSDLKGADVFGETQYF
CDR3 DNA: TGTGCCACCAGTGATTTAAAGGGGGCTGATGTTTTCGGAGAGACCCAGTACTTC

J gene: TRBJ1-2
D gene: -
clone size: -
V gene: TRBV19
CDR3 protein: CASSYSRGYTF
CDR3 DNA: TGTGCCAGTAGTTACAGCCGGGGCTACACCTTC

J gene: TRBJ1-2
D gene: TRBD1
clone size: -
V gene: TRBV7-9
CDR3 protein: CASSHWDSIYGYTF
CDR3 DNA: TGTGCCAGCAGCCACTGGGACAGTATCTATGGCTACACCTTC

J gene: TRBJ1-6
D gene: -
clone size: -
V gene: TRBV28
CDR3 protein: CASSFRQSPYNSPLHF
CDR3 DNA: TGTGCCAGCAGTTTTAGACAGAGTCCCTATAATTCACCCCTCCACTTT

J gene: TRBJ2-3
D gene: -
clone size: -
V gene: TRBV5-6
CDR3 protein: CASSPDGRVGDTQYF
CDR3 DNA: TGTGCCAGCAGCCCGGACGGCAGGGTTGGAGATACGCAGTATTTT

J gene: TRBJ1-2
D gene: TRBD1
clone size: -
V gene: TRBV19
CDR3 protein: CASSRRDSGGGYTF
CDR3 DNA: TGTGCCAGTAGTAGGCGGGACAGCGGCGGTGGCTACACCTTC

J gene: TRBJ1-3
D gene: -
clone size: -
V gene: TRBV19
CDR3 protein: CASTSYLGESSGNTIYF
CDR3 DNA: TGTGCCAGTACCTCGTATCTAGGCGAGAGCTCTGGAAACACCATATATTTT

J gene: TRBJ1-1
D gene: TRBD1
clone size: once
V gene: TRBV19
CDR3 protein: CASSKGARYTEAFF
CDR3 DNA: TGTGCCAGTAGTAAGGGGGCGCGGTACACTGAAGCTTTCTTT

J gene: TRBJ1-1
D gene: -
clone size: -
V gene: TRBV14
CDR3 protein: CASSQGWPGSTEAFF
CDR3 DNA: TGTGCCAGCAGCCAAGGTTGGCCGGGGAGCACTGAAGCTTTCTTT

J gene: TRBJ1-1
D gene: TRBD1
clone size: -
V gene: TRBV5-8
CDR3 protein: CASSFDRGNTEAFF
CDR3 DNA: TGTGCCAGCAGCTTCGACAGGGGGAACACTGAAGCTTTCTTT

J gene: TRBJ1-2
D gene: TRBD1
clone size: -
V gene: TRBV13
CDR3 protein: CASSPTGGIYGYTF
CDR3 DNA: TGTGCCAGCAGCCCGACAGGGGGCATATATGGCTACACCTTC

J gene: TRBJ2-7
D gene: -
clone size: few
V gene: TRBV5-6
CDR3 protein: CASTRGAGAMIYEQYF
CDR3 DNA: TGTGCCAGCACCCGGGGGGCAGGGGCGATGATCTACGAGCAGTACTTC

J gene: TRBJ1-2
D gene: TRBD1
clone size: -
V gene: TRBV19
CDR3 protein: CATSDNDRGFSYGYTF
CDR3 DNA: TGTGCCACCTCGGACAACGACAGGGGATTTTCCTATGGCTACACCTTC

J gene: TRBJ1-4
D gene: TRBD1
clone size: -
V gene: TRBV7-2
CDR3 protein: CASSLGGQGAANEKLFF
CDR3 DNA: TGTGCCAGCAGCTTAGGGGGACAGGGGGCAGCTAATGAAAAACTGTTTTTT

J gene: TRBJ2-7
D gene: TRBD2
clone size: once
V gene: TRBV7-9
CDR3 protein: CASSLREGYYEQYF
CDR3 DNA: TGTGCCAGCAGCTTAAGGGAGGGCTACTACGAGCAGTACTTC

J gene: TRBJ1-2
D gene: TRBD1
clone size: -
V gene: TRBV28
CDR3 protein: CASRRTGGDRNGYTF
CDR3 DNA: TGTGCCAGCAGACGAACAGGGGGCGATAGGAATGGCTACACCTTC

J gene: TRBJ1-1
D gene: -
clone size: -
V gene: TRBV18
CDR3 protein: CASSPQFGGDGTEAFF
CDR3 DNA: TGTGCCAGCTCACCACAATTTGGGGGCGACGGCACTGAAGCTTTCTTT

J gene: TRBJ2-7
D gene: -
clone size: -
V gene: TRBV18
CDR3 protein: CASSPPGTYSYEQYF
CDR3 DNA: TGTGCCAGCTCACCCCCCGGGACATACTCCTACGAGCAGTACTTC

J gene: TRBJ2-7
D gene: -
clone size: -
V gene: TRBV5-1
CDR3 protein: CASSLGTRGYEQYF
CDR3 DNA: TGCGCCAGCAGCTTGGGCACGAGGGGGTACGAGCAGTACTTC

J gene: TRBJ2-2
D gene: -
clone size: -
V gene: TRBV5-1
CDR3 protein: CASSPQGTGELFF
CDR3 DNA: TGCGCCAGCAGCCCCCAGGGGACCGGGGAGCTGTTTTTT

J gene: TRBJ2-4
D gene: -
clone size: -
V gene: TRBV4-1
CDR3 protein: CASSQDYGRDGGSKNIQYF
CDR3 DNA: TGCGCCAGCAGCCAAGACTACGGGCGGGATGGAGGGTCCAAAAACATTCAGTACTTC

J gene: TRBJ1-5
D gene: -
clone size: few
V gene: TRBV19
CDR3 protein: CASSASPSLPQHF
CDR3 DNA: TGTGCCAGTAGTGCCTCCCCGAGTCTGCCCCAGCATTTT

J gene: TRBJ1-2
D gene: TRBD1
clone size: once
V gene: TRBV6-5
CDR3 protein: CASTPTGTGDGYTF
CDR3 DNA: TGTGCCAGCACCCCTACCGGGACAGGGGATGGCTACACCTTC

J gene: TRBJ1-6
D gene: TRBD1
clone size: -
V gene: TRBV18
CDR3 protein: CASASDRGQNSPLHF
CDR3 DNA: TGTGCCAGCGCGAGCGACAGGGGGCAAAATTCACCCCTCCACTTT

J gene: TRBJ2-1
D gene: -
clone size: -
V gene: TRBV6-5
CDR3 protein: CASRSSLEQFF
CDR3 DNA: TGTGCCAGCAGATCCAGTCTTGAGCAGTTCTTC

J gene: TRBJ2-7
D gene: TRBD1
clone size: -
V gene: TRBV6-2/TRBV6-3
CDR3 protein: CASSLRGQGTYEQYF
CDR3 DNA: TGTGCCAGCAGTCTCCGGGGACAGGGGACCTACGAGCAGTACTTC

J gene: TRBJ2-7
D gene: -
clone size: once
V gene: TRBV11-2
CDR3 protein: CASSQLHRVGEQYF
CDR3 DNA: TGTGCCAGCAGCCAACTGCACAGGGTTGGTGAGCAGTACTTC

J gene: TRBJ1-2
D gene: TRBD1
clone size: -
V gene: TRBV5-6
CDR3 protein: CASRFRDREDGYTF
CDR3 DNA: TGTGCCAGCAGGTTCCGGGACAGGGAGGATGGCTACACCTTC

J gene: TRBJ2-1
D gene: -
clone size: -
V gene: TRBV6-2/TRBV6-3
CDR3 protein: CASSPFRVSYNEQFF
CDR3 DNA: TGTGCCAGCAGTCCCTTCAGGGTATCCTACAATGAGCAGTTCTTC

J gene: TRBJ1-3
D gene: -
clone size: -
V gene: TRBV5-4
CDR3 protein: CASSLYGILGTIYF
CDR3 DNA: TGTGCCAGCAGCTTGTACGGGATTTTGGGCACCATATATTTT

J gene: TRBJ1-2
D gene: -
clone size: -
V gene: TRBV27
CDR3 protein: CASSSQGTPYGYTF
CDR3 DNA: TGTGCCAGCAGTTCCCAGGGGACACCATATGGCTACACCTTC

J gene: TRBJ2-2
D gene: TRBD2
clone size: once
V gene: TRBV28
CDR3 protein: CASIRLAGTGELFF
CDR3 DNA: TGTGCCAGCATCAGGCTAGCGGGGACCGGGGAGCTGTTTTTT

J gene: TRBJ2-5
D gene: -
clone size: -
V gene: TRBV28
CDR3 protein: CASTPWGVGETQYF
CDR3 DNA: TGTGCCAGCACCCCTTGGGGGGTAGGTGAGACCCAGTACTTC

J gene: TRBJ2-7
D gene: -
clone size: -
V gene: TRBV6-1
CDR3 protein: CASSGGAGQFSYEQYF
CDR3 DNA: TGTGCCAGCAGTGGGGGGGCGGGACAGTTCTCCTACGAGCAGTACTTC

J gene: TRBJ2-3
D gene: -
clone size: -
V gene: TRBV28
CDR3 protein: CASTGRWDTQYF
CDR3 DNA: TGTGCCAGCACTGGGAGATGGGATACGCAGTATTTT

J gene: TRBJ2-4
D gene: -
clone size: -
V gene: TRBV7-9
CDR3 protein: CASSPRQAKNIQYF
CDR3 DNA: TGTGCCAGCAGCCCGAGGCAGGCCAAAAACATTCAGTACTTC

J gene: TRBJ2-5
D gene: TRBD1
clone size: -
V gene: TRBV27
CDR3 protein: CASSSRDRAGTQYF
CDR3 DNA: TGTGCCAGCAGTTCCCGGGACAGGGCAGGGACCCAGTACTTC

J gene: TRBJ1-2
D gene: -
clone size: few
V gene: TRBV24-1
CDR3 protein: CATSPGRGLDGYTF
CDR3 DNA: TGTGCCACCAGTCCGGGCAGGGGATTAGATGGCTACACCTTC

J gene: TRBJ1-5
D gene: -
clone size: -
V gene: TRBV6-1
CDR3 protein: CASRRTFPSNQPQHF
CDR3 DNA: TGTGCCAGCCGACGGACATTTCCTAGCAATCAGCCCCAGCATTTT

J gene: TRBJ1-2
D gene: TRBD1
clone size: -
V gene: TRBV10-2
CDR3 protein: CASSPGGGYGYTF
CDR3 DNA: TGCGCCAGCAGCCCAGGGGGCGGCTATGGCTACACCTTC

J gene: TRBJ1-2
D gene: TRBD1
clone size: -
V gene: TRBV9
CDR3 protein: CASARDRDYGYTF
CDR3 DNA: TGTGCCAGCGCCCGGGACAGGGACTATGGCTACACCTTC